The next 28 T cell receptor beta chains were all read from a single sample in a study of cytomegalovirus exposure and HLA in healthy donors. The PCR employed 60 Vbeta primers together with 13 Jbeta primers. Profiled with immunoSEQ multiplex PCR; TCRdb holds only in-frame clones, not every one. The repertoire holds about 140,000 clones, with about four fifths as singletons. The sequenced sample consisted of PBMCs. The receptors were sampled from a man aged 35 to 55 in good health and CMV-seropositive.

V usage is TRBV7-8 and J usage is TRBJ1-2; perhaps TRBD1 as D (5 bases). From germline, CDR1 is SGHVS and CDR2 FQNEAQ. The CDR3 is made up of 15 amino acids. V was pared by 0 bases and J by 8 bases, with 16 bases between. CDR3 amino acids: CASSLARKGAPGYTF. In DNA, the CDR3 is TGTGCCAGCAGCTTAGCGAGGAAAGGGGCTCCCGGCTACACCTTC.

CDR3: CASPAAGCYNEQFF. CDR3 in DNA: TGTGCCAGCCCGGCTGCAGGATGCTACAATGAGCAGTTCTTC. This rearrangement joins TRBV25-1 to TRBJ2-1; D is unclear. The CDR3 has 14 residues. The V gene's germline CDR1 is MGHDK and CDR2 SYGVNS. Trimming removed 8 bases from V and 3 bases from J, with 14 bases in between.

The chain joins TRBV27 to TRBJ2-7; D gene unclear. CDR3 length: 13 residues. Trimming removed 2 bases at V and 3 bases at J, with 8 bases between. Looked up from germline, CDR1 is MNHEY and CDR2 is SMNVEV (reference sequence). The CDR3 DNA reads TGTGCCAGCAGTTTAGGAACAGTCTACGAGCAGTACTTC. Translating gives CASSLGTVYEQYF.

This sequence joins TRBV18 and TRBJ1-1; D gene unclear. The CDR3 contains 14 residues. The V end lost 6 bases, the J end lost 3 bases, and 14 bases lay between the germline ends. From germline, CDR1 is KGHSH and CDR2 LQKENI. CDR3 in DNA: TGTGCCAGCTCTTCGACAAGAAAGGACACTGAAGCTTTCTTT. Translation gives CASSSTRKDTEAFF.

This chain links TRBV9 with TRBJ2-3; TRBD2 matches at 8 bases. The CDR3 consists of 18 residues. J was trimmed by 3 bases and V by 4 bases; bases with no gene match: 16. Germline loops: CDR1 SGDLS, CDR2 YYNGEE. In DNA, the CDR3 is TGTGCCAGCAGCCCAACGCCGGGGGCTAGCGGGTTGACAGATACGCAGTATTTT. Translated, it gives CASSPTPGASGLTDTQYF.

The chain combines TRBV5-1 with TRBJ1-5, with unresolved D. The CDR3 sequence is 13 residues long. In germline, CDR1 is SGHRS, CDR2 YFSETQ. Between the trimmed V and J ends, which lost 4 bases and 0 bases, there was a span of 5 bases. The CDR3 coding sequence is TGCGCCAGCAGCATAGCTAGCAATCAGCCCCAGCATTTT. Translation gives CASSIASNQPQHF.

A note on this clone: Other DNA sequences in this sample translate to the same CDR3. V and J are TRBV5-1 and TRBJ1-2; D gene uncertain. Per the germline V gene, CDR1 is SGHRS and CDR2 is YFSETQ. V was clipped by 4 bases and J by 4 bases, with 8 bases between them. The CDR3 loop spans 12 amino acids. The CDR3 DNA reads as TGCGCCAGCAGCGGTGATAGCTATGGCTACACCTTC. It encodes CASSGDSYGYTF. The variable domain in full, with the rest retrieved from reference TRBV5-1 and TRBJ1-2, is KAGVTQTPRYLIKTRGQQVTLSCSPISGHRSVSWYQQTPGQGLQFLFEYFSETQRNKGNFPGRFSGRQFSNSRSEMNVSTLELGDSALYLCASSGDSYGYTFGSGTRLTVV.

This clone came up a few times. The chain combines TRBV7-8 with TRBJ1-6; D is ambiguous. The CDR3 totals 13 residues. CDR1 is SGHVS, CDR2 FQNEAQ, per germline. Deletions cut 5 bases from V and 10 bases from J, with 12 bases between. CDR3 DNA sequence: TGTGCCAGCAGCCCTAAGAAATTATCACCCCTCCACTTT. The encoded protein is CASSPKKLSPLHF.

V is TRBV10-3 and J is TRBJ1-5; D not resolved. CDR1 and CDR2 from the germline V gene are ENHRY and SYGVKD. The CDR3 has 12 amino acids. V lost 10 bases, J lost 0 bases, and 7 bases lay in between. CDR3: CATSYSNQPQHF. CDR3 sequence (DNA): TGTGCCACCTCGTATAGCAATCAGCCCCAGCATTTT.

The CDR3 region has the DNA TGTGCCAGCAGCGTAGTGTCAGGGGACGAGCAGTACTTC. Amino acids: CASSVVSGDEQYF. V gene TRBV9 combines with J gene TRBJ2-7; possibly TRBD1 for D (6 bases). The V gene's germline CDR1 is SGDLS and CDR2 YYNGEE. The CDR3 spans 13 residues. Trimming stripped 0 bases from V and 5 bases from J, with 9 bases between.

This clone turned up a few times. V gene TRBV19 combines with J gene TRBJ2-3; 10 nucleotides line up with TRBD1. With V trimmed by 5 bases and J by 2 bases, 1 base remained unmatched. CDR3 size: 14 residues. Germline V gene lookup returns CDR1 LNHDA and CDR2 SQIVND (reference sequence). The CDR3 nucleotides are TGTGCCAGTAGTGGGACAGGGGTCACAGATACGCAGTATTTT. Encoded protein: CASSGTGVTDTQYF.

The table lists this clone with a count of one. This rearrangement joins TRBV13 to TRBJ1-2; possibly TRBD1 for D (6 bases). Trimming left V 2 bases short and J 7 bases short, with 20 bases between. The CDR3 extends over 16 amino acids. CDR1 is PRHDT and CDR2 is FYEKMQ in the germline V gene (reference sequence). The CDR3 here is CASSLLGAAHGSGYTF. The DNA for the CDR3 is TGTGCCAGCAGCTTACTGGGGGCAGCACACGGAAGTGGCTACACCTTC.

This clone has only a few counts. The rearrangement joins TRBV5-1 to TRBJ2-7; the match to TRBD2 covers 7 bases. CDR3 length: 13 amino acids. CDR1 and CDR2 (germline): SGHRS, YFSETQ. The junction had 8 bases not matched to a gene; V was cut back by 5 bases and J by 6 bases. CDR3 coding DNA: TGCGCCAGCAGGGGGCGGGAGCTAAGCGAGCAGTACTTC. This sequence encodes CASRGRELSEQYF.

The genes are TRBV10-3 and TRBJ2-3; possible D gene TRBD2, 7 bases. This CDR3 is built from 15 residues. Trimming cost V 7 bases and J 3 bases, with 17 bases left between them. Germline values: CDR1 ENHRY, CDR2 SYGVKD. The CDR3 protein is CAITSVKGGTDTQYF. For the CDR3, the DNA is TGTGCCATCACCTCCGTAAAGGGGGGGACAGATACGCAGTATTTT.

The chain is built from TRBV2 and TRBJ1-3; D is unclear. V was trimmed by 4 bases and J by 4 bases, leaving 8 bases between them. The germline V gene encodes CDR1 SNHLY and CDR2 FYNNEI. The CDR3 is 13 residues long. The DNA for the CDR3 is TGTGCCAGCAGTGTAGATTGGGGAAACACCATATATTTT. This encodes CASSVDWGNTIYF.

The chain carries TRBV12-5 and TRBJ2-4, with D perhaps TRBD2 (5 bases). Per germline, CDR1 LGHNT and CDR2 FRNRAP. The V and J ends lost 2 bases and 2 bases respectively, with 10 bases between them. This CDR3 has 15 residues. CDR3 in amino acids: CASGLREGSKNIQYF. The CDR3 DNA is TGTGCTAGTGGTTTGCGGGAAGGATCCAAAAACATTCAGTACTTC.

The J gene is TRBJ1-2, the V gene TRBV4-3, with TRBD1 matching over 9 bases. The J segment lost 7 bases and the V segment lost 4 bases, leaving 10 bases of the junction unmatched. The CDR3 length is 15 residues. Germline V CDR1 and CDR2: LGHNA, YSLEER. The DNA for the CDR3 is TGCGCCAGCAGCCCCCTGGGACAGGGCGTAGGTGGCTACACCTTC. This translates into CASSPLGQGVGGYTF.

This clone was found once. This chain links TRBV30 with TRBJ2-7; TRBD2 matches 10 bases. CDR3 length: 14 residues. J lost 2 bases, V lost 5 bases, and 6 bases had no gene match. Looked up from germline, CDR1 is GTSNPN and CDR2 is SVGIG (reference sequence). The CDR3 reads CAWSPGLATYEQYF. As DNA, the CDR3 is TGTGCCTGGTCGCCGGGACTAGCGACCTACGAGCAGTACTTC.

The gene calls are TRBV6-5 and TRBJ1-2; TRBD1 aligns across 7 bases. The CDR3 is 13 amino acids. CDR1 is MNHEY and CDR2 is SVGAGI in the germline V gene. V shed 6 bases and J 3 bases; nucleotides not matched to a gene: 4. Here the CDR3 reads CASSLGQYYGYTF. CDR3 sequence (DNA): TGTGCCAGCAGCTTGGGACAGTACTATGGCTACACCTTC.

V gene TRBV5-4 combines with J gene TRBJ1-5; D call uncertain. Germline V gives CDR1 SGHNT, CDR2 YYREEE (reference sequence). The CDR3 extends over 14 amino acids. Trimming took 4 bases from V and 2 from J, leaving 10 bases between them. The CDR3 DNA reads TGTGCCAGCAGCGATGGACTGGGCAATCAGCCCCAGCATTTT. Its protein is CASSDGLGNQPQHF.

This chain links TRBV7-9 with TRBJ1-4; D remains unclear. V was cut by 3 bases and J by 8 bases, with 4 bases left in between. CDR1 is SEHNR, CDR2 FQNEAQ, per germline (reference sequence). The CDR3 length is 11 residues. CDR3 nucleotides: TGTGCCAGCAGCTTGAGGGAAAAACTGTTTTTT. Translated, it gives CASSLREKLFF.

This clone has more than one count but fewer than ten. This rearrangement joins TRBV27 to TRBJ1-2, with 8 bases matching TRBD1. With 0 bases clipped from V and 1 base from J, the junction kept 4 bases outside the gene matches. The CDR3 consists of 16 residues. Germline-derived CDR1 and CDR2 are MNHEY and SMNVEV (reference sequence). CDR3 sequence reads: CASSLSRQGYNYGYTF. CDR3 coding DNA: TGTGCCAGCAGTTTATCTCGACAGGGGTATAACTATGGCTACACCTTC.

The chain couples TRBV19 to TRBJ2-7; TRBD1 matches at 7 bases. The CDR3 runs to 12 residues. The ends lost 10 bases at V and 5 bases at J; junction bases unmatched: 8. Germline-derived CDR1 and CDR2 are LNHDA and SQIVND (reference sequence). This CDR3 is CATRQGTHEQYF. DNA of the CDR3: TGTGCCACCAGACAGGGAACCCACGAGCAGTACTTC.

The chain couples TRBV6-1 to TRBJ2-7, with D perhaps matching TRBD1 (6 bases). The V gene's germline CDR1 is MNHNS and CDR2 SASEGT. V was trimmed by 4 bases and J by 4 bases, leaving 8 bases between them. The CDR3 totals 12 residues. The DNA of the CDR3 is TGTGCCAGCAGTGGTGACAGGTACGAGCAGTACTTC. This encodes CASSGDRYEQYF.

The rearrangement uses TRBV5-8 and TRBJ1-1; 7 bases map to TRBD1. Germline V gives CDR1 SGHTS, CDR2 YDEGEE. This CDR3 contains 17 residues. The ends lost 0 bases at V and 2 bases at J; junction bases unmatched: 10. CDR3 amino acids: CASSLVWDSTLNTEAFF. CDR3 DNA sequence: TGTGCCAGCAGCTTGGTGTGGGACAGCACCCTTAACACTGAAGCTTTCTTT.

This chain links TRBV11-3 with TRBJ1-6; 9 bases line up with TRBD1. V lost 5 bases to trimming and J lost 7 bases; unmatched junction nucleotides: 3. Germline-derived CDR1 and CDR2 are SGHNT and YENEEA. The CDR3 loop spans 14 amino acids. CDR3 sequence: CASSDRGGNSPLHF. The CDR3 DNA reads TGTGCCAGCAGCGACAGGGGGGGGAATTCACCCCTCCACTTT.

This chain uses TRBV11-3 with TRBJ2-4, with D unresolved. The V gene's germline CDR1 is SGHNT and CDR2 YENEEA. V was clipped by 1 base and J by 0 bases, with 7 bases between them. CDR3 size: 15 residues. CDR3 DNA sequence: TGTGCCAGCAGCTTAGGGCAGATAGCCAAAAACATTCAGTACTTC. Its translation is CASSLGQIAKNIQYF.

The rearrangement links TRBV5-1 to TRBJ1-1, with a tentative D call TRBD1 (6 bases). The germline V gene has CDR1 SGHRS and CDR2 YFSETQ. This CDR3 region has 15 residues. Trimming removed 4 bases from V and 0 bases from J, with 13 bases in between. The CDR3 DNA follows: TGCGCCAGCAGCCCTTCGGGACAACTGAACACTGAAGCTTTCTTT. Translating it yields CASSPSGQLNTEAFF.